These T cell receptor beta chains were read from a single sample in a study of response to subunit inactivated influenza vaccine. TCRdb reprocessed the RT-PCR reads via MiXCR and lists one record per CDR3 protein. The repertoire includes roughly 650,000 distinct CDR3 sequences, around a sixth of them detected once, and 11% sits in the top ten. The specimen comprised PBMCs from blood, sampled roughly 13 days after vaccination. The receptor set was obtained from a man aged 50 or older who received an inactivated influenza vaccine. Each CDR3 is given with its conserved first and last residue.

j_call v_call cdr3_aa
TRBJ2-3 TRBV20-1 CSARPPLAGITDTQYF
TRBJ2-1 TRBV29-1 CSVETGANYNEQFF
TRBJ2-5 TRBV29-1 CSVETRRLETQYF
TRBJ1-2 TRBV5-4 CASSLAGQFYGYTF
TRBJ2-6 TRBV15 CATSSGSFSGANVLTF
TRBJ2-5 TRBV20-1 CSAYTGMEETQYF
TRBJ2-1 TRBV29-1 CSPRGIGNEQFF
TRBJ2-1 TRBV4-3 CASSQEWVGRYNEQFF
TRBJ2-6 TRBV6-1 CASSTYRGATHGSTPNSGANVLTF
TRBJ2-1 TRBV10-2 CASSEGAGSYNEQFF
TRBJ2-1 TRBV6-2/TRBV6-3 CASSYSRLAAYNEQFF
TRBJ2-1 TRBV7-9 CASSSRGRPPSDNEQFF
TRBJ2-3 TRBV5-6 CASSFGWDTQYF
TRBJ1-2 TRBV29-1 CSVESGYTF
TRBJ1-1 TRBV20-1 CSASYRAVNTEAFF
TRBJ2-4 TRBV11-2 CASSLEGVPRRGLAKNIQYF
TRBJ2-5 TRBV20-1 CSAGGAAGDRETQYF
TRBJ2-7 TRBV6-6 CASSYRESEQYF
TRBJ2-5 TRBV5-1 CASSWRQVQETQYF
TRBJ2-3 TRBV21-1 CASSKGGTDTQYF
TRBJ2-7 TRBV20-1 CSARETGKNYEQYF
TRBJ2-1 TRBV5-1 CASSSGQGLNEQFF
TRBJ1-4 TRBV6-5 CASSYSSLGVGEKLFF
TRBJ2-7 TRBV9 CASSGLAGPYEQYF
TRBJ2-7 TRBV4-3 CASSQERAGGYEQYF